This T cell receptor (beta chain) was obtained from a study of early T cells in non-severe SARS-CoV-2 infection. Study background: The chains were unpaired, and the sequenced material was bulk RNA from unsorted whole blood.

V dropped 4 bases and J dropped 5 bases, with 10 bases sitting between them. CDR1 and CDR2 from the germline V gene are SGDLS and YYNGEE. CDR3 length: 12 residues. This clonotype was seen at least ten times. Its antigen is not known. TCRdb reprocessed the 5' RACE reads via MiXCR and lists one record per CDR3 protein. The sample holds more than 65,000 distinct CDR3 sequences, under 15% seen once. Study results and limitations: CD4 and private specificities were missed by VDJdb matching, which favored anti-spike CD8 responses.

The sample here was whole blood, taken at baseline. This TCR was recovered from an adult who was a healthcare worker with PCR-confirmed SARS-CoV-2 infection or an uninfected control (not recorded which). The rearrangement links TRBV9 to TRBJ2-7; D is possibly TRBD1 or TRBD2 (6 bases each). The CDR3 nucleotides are TGTGCCAGCAGCCCCCGGGGGCACGAGCAGTACTTC. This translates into CASSPRGHEQYF.